Listed below are T cell receptor beta chains from one sample, sequenced in a study of breast tumors, draining lymph nodes, adjacent tissues. TCRdb re-called the multiplex PCR reads with MiXCR, one entry per CDR3 protein. The table has over 35,000 distinct CDR3 sequences, roughly 36% seen once. The specimen was breast tumor tissue. These receptor sequences come from a female donor with breast cancer. Some clones in this sample may be carry-over from other donors' samples. The CDR3 runs from the conserved cysteine through the conserved F or W. The D gene is left open where the match is weak. Only part of the rows carry a size: once, few, many, or a class if the clone is expanded.

J gene,V gene,clone size,D gene,CDR3 DNA,CDR3 protein
TRBJ1-5,TRBV6-1,many,.,TGTGCCAGCAGATACTCCGGGACGGACAATCAGCCCCAGCATTTT,CASRYSGTDNQPQHF
TRBJ2-1,TRBV20-1,many,TRBD1,TGCAGTGCTAGCGACAGGGGGCCAGAAAATGAGCAGTTCTTC,CSASDRGPENEQFF
TRBJ1-3,TRBV9,many,.,TGTGCCAGCAGCGTAGGGCGGCTGAACACCATATATTTT,CASSVGRLNTIYF
TRBJ1-6,TRBV6-5,many,.,TGTGCCAGCAGTTACTCAGCAGGGAGCTCCTATAATTCACCCCTCCACTTT,CASSYSAGSSYNSPLHF
TRBJ2-1,TRBV10-3,.,TRBD1,TGTGCCATCAGTGGGACAGGGGGGGGGCAGTTCTTC,CAISGTGGGQFF
TRBJ2-1,TRBV28,once,TRBD2,TGTGCCACGCTTTTCGGTGGCGGGAGGCGGAATGAGCAGTTCTTC,CATLFGGGRRNEQFF
TRBJ2-1,TRBV5-1,many,.,TGCGCCAGCACTCAGGGCAGTTCCTACAATGAGCAGTTCTTC,CASTQGSSYNEQFF
TRBJ2-3,TRBV9,.,TRBD2,TGTGCCAGCAGCTTAAATACCGGGACTAGCGGGAGGACGGCAGATGCGCAGTATTTT,CASSLNTGTSGRTADAQYF
TRBJ1-3,TRBV18,.,TRBD1,TGTGCCAGCTCACCGGGACAGGCCGACTCTGGAAACACCATATATTTT,CASSPGQADSGNTIYF
TRBJ2-1,TRBV7-9,many,TRBD1,TGTGCCAGCAGCTTACGCCCGGGACAGGGATACAATGAGCAGTTCTTC,CASSLRPGQGYNEQFF
TRBJ1-2,TRBV20-1,medium-sized,.,TGCAGTGCTAGTAGTGGGAACTATGGCTACACCTTC,CSASSGNYGYTF
TRBJ2-5,TRBV28,.,TRBD2,TGTGCCAGCACCCCTCGGGGTGCTAGCGGGGCCCAGTACTTC,CASTPRGASGAQYF
TRBJ2-2,TRBV29-1,many,TRBD2,TGCAGCGTCAGGACTAGCGGGAGTTGGACCGGGGAGCTGTTTTTT,CSVRTSGSWTGELFF
TRBJ2-2,TRBV3-1,few,.,TGTGCCAGCAGCGCCCTTGAGGGCACCGGGGAGCTGTTTTTT,CASSALEGTGELFF
TRBJ2-2,TRBV19,many,.,TGTGCCAGTAGTATAGCCCTAGGCAGCGGGGAGCTGTTTTTT,CASSIALGSGELFF
TRBJ2-7,TRBV6-2/TRBV6-3,many,.,TGTGCCAGCAGTTACTCGACTGGCTACCCCAGTTACGAGCAGTACTTC,CASSYSTGYPSYEQYF
TRBJ2-3,TRBV27,few,.,TGTGCCAGCAGTTCCAGGCCGGCAAGAGATACGCAGTATTTT,CASSSRPARDTQYF
TRBJ2-5,TRBV6-2/TRBV6-3,.,TRBD2,TGTGCCAGCAAATTAGCGGGAGGAGGGGGAAATAAAGAGACCCAGTACTTC,CASKLAGGGGNKETQYF
TRBJ2-6,TRBV28,few,TRBD1,TGTGCCAGCAGTACCTATAAAACAGGGGCTGGGGCCAACGTCCTGACTTTC,CASSTYKTGAGANVLTF
TRBJ2-7,TRBV20-1,many,TRBD1,TGCAGTGCTTTACAGGGGACCGAGCAGTACTTC,CSALQGTEQYF
TRBJ2-5,TRBV3-1,.,.,TGTGCCAGCAGCCAACAGGGGTCCCCGGAGACCCAGTACTTC,CASSQQGSPETQYF
TRBJ2-7,TRBV6-1,many,.,TGTGCCAGCAGTGTTAACAGACCCTACGAGCAGTACTTC,CASSVNRPYEQYF
TRBJ2-5,TRBV30,many,.,TGTGCCTGGAGTCCCCTGGGGGTCGAAGAGACCCAGTACTTC,CAWSPLGVEETQYF
TRBJ2-7,TRBV6-6,medium-sized,.,TGTGCCAGCAGTTACTCCCGCTACGAGCAGTACTTC,CASSYSRYEQYF
TRBJ2-7,TRBV2,once,TRBD1,TGTGCCAGCAGTGAACAGGGGGTGCAGTACTTC,CASSEQGVQYF
TRBJ1-1,TRBV10-3,.,TRBD1,TGTGCCATCAGGCCGGGACAGGGGAACACTGAAGCTTTCTTT,CAIRPGQGNTEAFF
TRBJ1-3,TRBV3-1,few,TRBD1,TGTGCCAGCAGCCAAGAAGTTGGCAGGGGGGGAAACACCATATATTTT,CASSQEVGRGGNTIYF
TRBJ2-7,TRBV11-2,many,.,TGTGCCAGCAGCTTAGATCTGGGCGAGCAGTACTTC,CASSLDLGEQYF
TRBJ2-1,TRBV12-5,many,.,TGTGCTAGTGGTTTAGAGTTTGAGCAGTTCTTC,CASGLEFEQFF
TRBJ2-5,TRBV7-6,many,.,TGTGCCAGCAGCTTAGCGAGCGAGACCCAGTACTTC,CASSLASETQYF
TRBJ1-3,TRBV4-2,many,.,TGTGCCAGCAGCCAACCCACAGGTTTCTCTGGAAACACCATATATTTT,CASSQPTGFSGNTIYF
TRBJ2-7,TRBV20-1,.,.,TGCAGTACCCAACCCAGCTCTTACGAGCAGTACTTC,CSTQPSSYEQYF
TRBJ2-5,TRBV24-1,.,TRBD2,TGTGCCACCGCTAGCGGGAGCGGGGGGACCCAGTACTTC,CATASGSGGTQYF
TRBJ2-7,TRBV7-9,few,TRBD1,TGTGCCAGCAGCCGACAGGGCTACGAGCAGTACTTC,CASSRQGYEQYF
TRBJ1-6,TRBV5-1,many,TRBD1,TGCGCCAGCAGCTTGGGCGGACAGGGGGTTTCACCCCTCCACTTT,CASSLGGQGVSPLHF
TRBJ2-1,TRBV20-1,many,.,TGCAGTGCTAGGCAGGGGTCTAGCGTCTACAATGAGCAGTTCTTC,CSARQGSSVYNEQFF
TRBJ2-5,TRBV19,few,TRBD1,TGTGCCAGTAGTACCGGGACAGGGGCACTGGGGCTCCAAGAGACCCAGTACTTC,CASSTGTGALGLQETQYF
TRBJ2-3,TRBV6-5,many,TRBD2,TGTGCCAGCAGTCGCCTCCCTCCGCTAGCGGGAGTAGGCACAGATACGCAGTATTTT,CASSRLPPLAGVGTDTQYF
TRBJ2-3,TRBV18,many,TRBD2,TGTGCCAGCTCACCTACCCTTCTAGCGGGAGATGGAGATACGCAGTATTTT,CASSPTLLAGDGDTQYF
TRBJ2-3,TRBV9,many,.,TGTGCCAGCAGCCAACGAATCGCAGGGCCAACGGATACGCAGTATTTT,CASSQRIAGPTDTQYF
TRBJ2-7,TRBV7-2,many,.,TGTGCCAGCGCTGCGGGGACGAGACCCTACGAGCAGTACTTC,CASAAGTRPYEQYF